A selection of T cell receptor beta chains follows, all from one sample in a study of T cells in localized non-small cell lung cancer. Measured with immunoSEQ multiplex PCR; TCRdb has only the in-frame clones, and not every one. The table includes 11,000 or so clones, roughly 81% detected once. Sequencing was performed on peripheral blood, taken before any cancer treatment. These receptors were collected from a male donor older than 55 with stage III lung adenocarcinoma. Both conserved end residues are part of each CDR3. D genes are given only for firm matches. Not all rows give a size; the values are once, few, many and, for expanded clones, a class.

TGTGCCAGCAGTTACTCCTCGGGCCGAGGAGAAAAACTGTTTTTT	CASSYSSGRGEKLFF	NA	NA	TRBV6-5	TRBJ1-4
TGTGCCAGCAGCTTAGGGACAGTCACCTACGAGCAGTACTTC	CASSLGTVTYEQYF	NA	NA	TRBV7-2	TRBJ2-7
TGTGCCAGCAGCCGCGGATCTCCGGTCTACGAGCAGTACTTC	CASSRGSPVYEQYF	NA	NA	TRBV5-6	TRBJ2-7
TGCAGCGTTGGACAGGGTGATGGCTACACCTTC	CSVGQGDGYTF	NA	TRBD1	TRBV29-1	TRBJ1-2
TGCAGCGTTGACCGGACAGAAAAAGGCTATGGCTACACCTTC	CSVDRTEKGYGYTF	NA	NA	TRBV29-1	TRBJ1-2
TGTGCCAGCAGCGTTACGGACAGGGCGCTCGGTGAGCAGTACTTC	CASSVTDRALGEQYF	NA	TRBD1	TRBV9	TRBJ2-7
TGTGCCAGCAGCTTAGGCGGGGGGGCCTACGAGCAGTACTTC	CASSLGGGAYEQYF	NA	TRBD2	TRBV7-2	TRBJ2-7
TGTGCCAGCAGTTACACCGAGCGGGAGCTTGACGAGCAGTACTTC	CASSYTERELDEQYF	NA	TRBD2	TRBV6-6	TRBJ2-7
TGTGCCAGCAGCGTCCAGCAGGGATCCTACGAGCAGTACTTC	CASSVQQGSYEQYF	once	NA	TRBV4-2	TRBJ2-7
TGTGCCAGCTCACCACCAAACCGGAACACTGAAGCTTTCTTT	CASSPPNRNTEAFF	NA	NA	TRBV18	TRBJ1-1
TGCGCCAGCAGCTTGTCGTCGGTCCAAGAGGGCTACACCTTC	CASSLSSVQEGYTF	NA	NA	TRBV5-1	TRBJ1-2
TGCGCCAGCAGCCAGAATCCGACTAGCGGGAGCACAGATACGCAGTATTTT	CASSQNPTSGSTDTQYF	NA	TRBD2	TRBV4-3	TRBJ2-3
TGTGCCAGTAGTCTAGGCCTTGAAGCTTTCTTT	CASSLGLEAFF	few	NA	TRBV19	TRBJ1-1
TGTGCCAGCAGCTTAGAAAGGGTGGGGGCTGAAGCTTTCTTT	CASSLERVGAEAFF	NA	NA	TRBV7-9	TRBJ1-1
TGTGCCAGCACCTCCAGCAGCAACAAAGAGACCCAGTACTTC	CASTSSSNKETQYF	NA	NA	TRBV7-9	TRBJ2-5
TGTGCCAGCAGCCTAAGACAGGGGAATCAGCCCCAGCATTTT	CASSLRQGNQPQHF	NA	TRBD1	TRBV6-5	TRBJ1-5
TGCGCCAGCAGCTCCCAGGGTGGCGACGAGCAGTACTTC	CASSSQGGDEQYF	NA	NA	TRBV5-1	TRBJ2-7
TGTGCCAGCAGCAAGTTTAGACAGCGGACTGCGGGCTCTGGAAACACCATATATTTT	CASSKFRQRTAGSGNTIYF	NA	NA	TRBV28	TRBJ1-3
TGTGCCAGCTCACCACTGATTCCGGGACAGAACTATGGCTACACCTTC	CASSPLIPGQNYGYTF	once	TRBD1	TRBV18	TRBJ1-2
TGTGCCAGCAGCTTGGAGCTGATGAGCACAGATACGCAGTATTTT	CASSLELMSTDTQYF	NA	NA	TRBV5-4	TRBJ2-3
TGTGCCAGCAGCATATTCGTAACGCCGACTGAAGCTTTCTTT	CASSIFVTPTEAFF	once	NA	TRBV7-2	TRBJ1-1
TGTGCCATCAGTGGTGAGACAGGATCCTACGAGCAGTACTTC	CAISGETGSYEQYF	NA	NA	TRBV10-3	TRBJ2-7
TGTGCCAGCAGCTTCTTACACAGGGGACGTGGTACTAATGAAAAACTGTTTTTT	CASSFLHRGRGTNEKLFF	once	TRBD1	TRBV5-5	TRBJ1-4
TGTGCCAGTGCCGGCAGGGCCTATGGCTACACCTTC	CASAGRAYGYTF	NA	NA	TRBV19	TRBJ1-2
TGTGCCAGCAGCCCACGACAGGGCGGGAACACTGAAGCTTTCTTT	CASSPRQGGNTEAFF	NA	TRBD1	TRBV7-2	TRBJ1-1
TGTGCCAGCAGCTTGAGACGGGGAGTTGGAACTACCGGGGAGCTGTTTTTT	CASSLRRGVGTTGELFF	NA	NA	TRBV9	TRBJ2-2
TGTGCCAGCACCCTGGGACCATACTCTGGGGCCAACGTCCTGACTTTC	CASTLGPYSGANVLTF	few	NA	TRBV7-8	TRBJ2-6
TGTGCCAGCAGGAGGAGAGGGGGCAACACTGAAGCTTTCTTT	CASRRRGGNTEAFF	NA	TRBD1	TRBV5-4	TRBJ1-1
TGTGCCAGCAGTGCCGGGACAGGCGCCTTCCCCAAGAACTTC	CASSAGTGAFPKNF	NA	TRBD1	TRBV6-9	TRBJ2-5
TGTGCCAGCAGCTTGGCGACAGGGGGTACCTACAATGAGCAGTTCTTC	CASSLATGGTYNEQFF	large	TRBD1	TRBV5-6	TRBJ2-1
TGTGCCAGCAGCCTCCGGACAGGGTATAATTCACCCCTCCACTTT	CASSLRTGYNSPLHF	NA	TRBD1	TRBV11-2	TRBJ1-6
TGTGCCAGCAGCCTGAGAGCCCTAGGAGGAGAGACCCAGTACTTC	CASSLRALGGETQYF	NA	NA	TRBV5-6	TRBJ2-5
TGTGCCAGCAGCCTCCGACAGGGATCTGGAAACACCATATATTTT	CASSLRQGSGNTIYF	NA	TRBD1	TRBV4-2	TRBJ1-3
TGTGCCAGCAGCTCCCGGACAGCCTACGAGCAGTACTTC	CASSSRTAYEQYF	NA	NA	TRBV7-8	TRBJ2-7
TGTGCCAGCACCCTGACCTGGGGTACTGAAGCTTTCTTT	CASTLTWGTEAFF	NA	NA	TRBV7-2	TRBJ1-1
TGTGCCAGTAGTATAGGACCTGCAAACAATGAGCAGTTCTTC	CASSIGPANNEQFF	NA	NA	TRBV19	TRBJ2-1
TGCGCCAGCAGCCTATCCTATCTGGGGGGAGGAACTGAAGCTTTCTTT	CASSLSYLGGGTEAFF	NA	NA	TRBV5-1	TRBJ1-1
TGTGCCAGTAGTACGGACCTTGATAAACTGTTTTTT	CASSTDLDKLFF	NA	NA	TRBV19	TRBJ1-4
TGCAGTGCTAGCCCCAGGGATGAGCAGTTCTTC	CSASPRDEQFF	NA	NA	TRBV20-1	TRBJ2-1
TGTGCCAGCAGAGGGTTGGTCGGAGATGAGCAGTTCTTC	CASRGLVGDEQFF	NA	NA	TRBV2	TRBJ2-1
TGTGCCAGCAGCTTTAGGGGTAGGGATGGAAAACTGTTTTTT	CASSFRGRDGKLFF	NA	NA	TRBV11-2	TRBJ1-4
TGTGCCAGCAGCAGACAGGGCCTTCCGAACACCGGGGAGCTGTTTTTT	CASSRQGLPNTGELFF	NA	TRBD1	TRBV7-9	TRBJ2-2
TGTGCCAGCAGCTTAACCCCCTCAGGGGCTGGAAACACCATATATTTT	CASSLTPSGAGNTIYF	NA	NA	TRBV7-3	TRBJ1-3
TGTGCCAGCAGCTTTGGGATAGAGCAGTTCTTC	CASSFGIEQFF	NA	NA	TRBV11-2	TRBJ2-1
TGTGCCAGCAGTTACAGGAGGGGATACGAGCAGTACTTC	CASSYRRGYEQYF	NA	NA	TRBV6-5	TRBJ2-7
TGCGCCAGCAGTGAGTCGAACCCAACGAAACCAACAGGGTTCCCTTACAATGAGCAGTTCTTC	CASSESNPTKPTGFPYNEQFF	NA	NA	TRBV10-1	TRBJ2-1
TGTGCCAGCAGTCCCACCGGGACAAAAGCTACCCAGTACTTC	CASSPTGTKATQYF	NA	NA	TRBV27	TRBJ2-5
TGCGCCATCAGCCGCCCGGACCGACAAGCTTTCTTT	CAISRPDRQAFF	NA	NA	TRBV10-2	TRBJ1-1
TGTGCCAGCAGTTACTCCCTGAGGACTGAAGCTTTCTTT	CASSYSLRTEAFF	NA	NA	TRBV6-5	TRBJ1-1
TGTGCCAGCAGAGGGACAGGGTCGGATGAGCAGTTCTTC	CASRGTGSDEQFF	NA	TRBD1	TRBV6-5	TRBJ2-1
TGTGCCAGCAGCTTCCTGGGGGGTAATCAGCCCCAGCATTTT	CASSFLGGNQPQHF	NA	NA	TRBV7-2	TRBJ1-5
TGTGCCAGCAGCTTAGCGCAGGGTCAGCCCCAGCATTTT	CASSLAQGQPQHF	NA	NA	TRBV7-2	TRBJ1-5
TGTGCCAGCAGTTGGGACAGTAGGGCACCCCTCCACTTT	CASSWDSRAPLHF	NA	TRBD1	TRBV6-5	TRBJ1-6
TGTGCCAGCAGCTCCGGGTCCGCCCCTTACGAGCAGTACTTC	CASSSGSAPYEQYF	NA	NA	TRBV9	TRBJ2-7
TGCGCCAGCAGCCCCGAACGGACAGGGGGGGCCGGGGAGCTGTTTTTT	CASSPERTGGAGELFF	once	TRBD1	TRBV4-1	TRBJ2-2
TGTGCCACCAGCAGAGATTCCGGGCTAGCGTACAATGAGCAGTTCTTC	CATSRDSGLAYNEQFF	NA	NA	TRBV15	TRBJ2-1
TGTGCCAGCAGTGGGGCAGGGAGCAATCAGCCCCAGCATTTT	CASSGAGSNQPQHF	once	NA	TRBV6-1	TRBJ1-5
TGTGCCAGCAGCTTACGCGGGGAGGGCCCAGATACGCAGTATTTT	CASSLRGEGPDTQYF	NA	TRBD2	TRBV11-3	TRBJ2-3
TGTGCCATCGGCCGGGACAGAGTCTATGGCTACACCTTC	CAIGRDRVYGYTF	NA	TRBD1	TRBV10-3	TRBJ1-2
TGCGCCAGCAGCTTTGGACCACAGTCTGACGAGCAGTACTTC	CASSFGPQSDEQYF	NA	NA	TRBV5-1	TRBJ2-7